This T cell receptor beta chain was observed in a study of blood T cell repertoires in COVID-19. Study-level background: T cells, B-cell-depleted T cells, or PBMCs provided the cDNA or gDNA that served as material.

Germline assignment: CDR1 SNHLY and CDR2 FYNNEI. Trimming took 7 bases from V and 7 from J, leaving 14 bases between them. The CDR3 runs to 13 residues. Per the authors' pipeline: Amplification of reference gene primers was used by the study to estimate nucleated cell counts. Sequencing was performed with immunoSEQ multiplex PCR; in TCRdb, only in-frame clones are kept and a portion is missing. From that table come the V and J calls and clone size; the DNA was used to work out D and trimming. The sample shows over 65,000 clones, approximately 83% of them seen only once. This TCR was recovered from a human donor in a cohort sampled during active COVID-19. The gene calls are TRBV2 and TRBJ1-5, with D unclear. The source material was peripheral blood. The CDR3 reads CASNGKGGQPQHF. In DNA, the CDR3 is TGTGCCAGCAACGGTAAGGGAGGGCAGCCCCAGCATTTT.